This T cell receptor beta chain was captured in a study of blood T cell repertoires in COVID-19. Across the whole study: PBMCs, B-cell-depleted T cells, or T cells were the source of the cDNA or gDNA that made up the material.

TCRdb's copy holds only in-frame clones and misses some; the assay was immunoSEQ multiplex PCR. The sample has about 84,000 clones, 75% to 90% seen once; the top ten hold approximately 1.3%. The V end lost 7 bases, the J end lost 4 bases, and 11 bases lay between the germline ends. The CDR3 spans 13 residues. The specimen sequenced was peripheral blood. The rearrangement uses TRBV12-3 or TRBV12-4 and TRBJ2-1; D gene ambiguous. This sequence was found in a man aged 80 or over with active or convalescent COVID-19. For the CDR3, the DNA is TGTGCCAGCATTGGCGGCGTGTACAATGAGCAGTTCTTC. Protein sequence: CASIGGVYNEQFF.